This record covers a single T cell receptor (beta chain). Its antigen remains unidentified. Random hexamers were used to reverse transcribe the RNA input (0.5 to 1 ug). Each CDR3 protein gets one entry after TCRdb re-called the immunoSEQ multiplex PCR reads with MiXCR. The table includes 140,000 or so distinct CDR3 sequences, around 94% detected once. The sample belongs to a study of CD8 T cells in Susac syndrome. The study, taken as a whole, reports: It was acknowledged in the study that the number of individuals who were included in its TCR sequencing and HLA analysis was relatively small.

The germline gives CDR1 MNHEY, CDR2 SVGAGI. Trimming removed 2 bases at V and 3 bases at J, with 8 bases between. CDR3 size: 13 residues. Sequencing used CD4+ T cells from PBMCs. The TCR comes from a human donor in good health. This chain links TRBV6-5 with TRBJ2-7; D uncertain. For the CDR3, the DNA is TGTGCCAGCAGTTACGCGCTGAGCTACGAGCAGTACTTC. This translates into CASSYALSYEQYF.